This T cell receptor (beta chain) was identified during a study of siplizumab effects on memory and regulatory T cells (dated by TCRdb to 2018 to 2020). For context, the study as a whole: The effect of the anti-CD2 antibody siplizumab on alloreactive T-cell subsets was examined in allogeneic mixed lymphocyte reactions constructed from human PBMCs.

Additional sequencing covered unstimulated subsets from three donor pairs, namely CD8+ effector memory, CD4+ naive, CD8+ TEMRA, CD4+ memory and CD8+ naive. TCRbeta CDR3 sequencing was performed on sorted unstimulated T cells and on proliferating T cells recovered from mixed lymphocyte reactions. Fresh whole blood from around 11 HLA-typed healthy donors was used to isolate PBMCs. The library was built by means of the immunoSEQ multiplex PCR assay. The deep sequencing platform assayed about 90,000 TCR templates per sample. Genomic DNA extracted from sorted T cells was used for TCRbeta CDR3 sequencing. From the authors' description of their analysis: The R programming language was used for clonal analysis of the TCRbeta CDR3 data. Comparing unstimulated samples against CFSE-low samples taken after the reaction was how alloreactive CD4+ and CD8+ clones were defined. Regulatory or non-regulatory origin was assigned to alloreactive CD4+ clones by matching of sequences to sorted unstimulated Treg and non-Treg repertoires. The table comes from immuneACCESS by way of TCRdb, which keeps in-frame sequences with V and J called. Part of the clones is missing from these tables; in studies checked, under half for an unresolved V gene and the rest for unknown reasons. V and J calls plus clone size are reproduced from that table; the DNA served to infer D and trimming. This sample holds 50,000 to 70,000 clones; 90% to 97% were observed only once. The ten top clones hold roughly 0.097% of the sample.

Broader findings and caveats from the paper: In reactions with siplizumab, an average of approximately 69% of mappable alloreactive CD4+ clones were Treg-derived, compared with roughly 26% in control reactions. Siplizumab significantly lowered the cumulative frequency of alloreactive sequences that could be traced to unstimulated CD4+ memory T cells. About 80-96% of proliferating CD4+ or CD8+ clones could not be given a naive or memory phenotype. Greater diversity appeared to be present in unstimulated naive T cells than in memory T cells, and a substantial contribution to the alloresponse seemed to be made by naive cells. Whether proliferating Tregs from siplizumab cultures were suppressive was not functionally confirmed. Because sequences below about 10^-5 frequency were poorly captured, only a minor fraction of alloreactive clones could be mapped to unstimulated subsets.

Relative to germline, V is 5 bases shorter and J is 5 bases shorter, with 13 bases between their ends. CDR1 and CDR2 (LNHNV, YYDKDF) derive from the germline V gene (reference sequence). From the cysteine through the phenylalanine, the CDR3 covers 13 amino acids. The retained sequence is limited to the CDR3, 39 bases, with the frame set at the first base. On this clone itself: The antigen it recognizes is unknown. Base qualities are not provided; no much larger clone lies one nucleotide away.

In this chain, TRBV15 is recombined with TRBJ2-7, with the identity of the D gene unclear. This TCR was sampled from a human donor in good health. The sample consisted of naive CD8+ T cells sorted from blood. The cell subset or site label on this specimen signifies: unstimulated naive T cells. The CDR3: CATSLHSPNEQYF. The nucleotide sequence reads TGTGCCACCAGCCTCCATAGTCCCAACGAGCAGTACTTC.